In this sample, the clone carrying this T cell receptor (beta chain) turned up once. Its ends do not fully match the called genes, so a read error is possible. The data derive from a study of blood T cells in healthy people across ages. Using a J-beta primer mix together with a sample-barcoded 5' primer, a second PCR was run for 7 to 11 cycles. Each CDR3 protein is one row after TCRdb ran MiXCR on the 5' RACE reads. The sample records about 930,000 distinct CDR3 sequences, around 29% being singletons. The CDR3 spans 17 residues. Germline CDR1 and CDR2: SGHRS and YFSETQ. These data are also associated with another study on T cells of mothers and their children.

The specimen was blood. The chain links TRBV5-1 to TRBJ2-1; D may be TRBD1 or TRBD2 (5 bases each). The tail of the sequence fits TRBJ2-7 better, so the J call may be wrong. The origin of this receptor is a middle-aged woman in good health. This CDR3 reads CASNLVRGTIEAYEQYF. The DNA for the CDR3 is TGCGCCAGCAACTTGGTCCGAGGGACGATAGAGGCCTACGAGCAGTACTTC.